Detailed here is one TCR beta chain. The antigen remains unidentified. These donors, healthy bone marrow donors, were studied. The data derive from a study of cytomegalovirus exposure and HLA in healthy donors. Study-wide context: In a previous analysis, 100 million to 140 million unique TCR beta sequences were found from 150 million to 200 million T cells. Notes on the study in general: 150 to 200 TCR beta chains were listed as cytomegalovirus-associated.

Vbeta (60) and Jbeta (13) primers were used in the PCR. The repertoire was sequenced with immunoSEQ multiplex PCR; TCRdb's copy has only in-frame clones and lacks some. The data show 200,000 to 250,000 clones, 85% to 90% seen once. In germline, CDR1 is SGHVS, CDR2 FNYEAQ. V was cut by 8 bases and J by 0 bases, with 20 bases left in between. The length of the CDR3 is 17 residues. Input material: PBMCs. The receptor was isolated from a woman aged 18-30 years in good health and CMV-seronegative. The genes are TRBV7-6 and TRBJ2-1; D may be TRBD1 (5 bases). The CDR3 loop is CASRAERQKSSYNEQFF. In DNA, the CDR3 is TGTGCCAGCCGGGCGGAACGACAGAAGAGCTCCTACAATGAGCAGTTCTTC.